The 4 T cell receptor beta chains listed next were all sequenced from one sample in a study of PD-1 blockade in classical Hodgkin lymphoma. Only in-frame clones appear in the TCRdb table, and some are missing; sequencing was by immunoSEQ multiplex PCR. The sample has tens of thousands of clones; around 90% are singletons. The time point: cycle 4 day 1 (C4D1), after six to seven weeks of nivolumab. Brentuximab vedotin exposure varied among the patients, all of whom had relapsed after autologous stem cell transplantation. The sample in question was peripheral blood mononuclear cells (PBMCs), obtained before the fourth cycle of nivolumab. The receptor source for this set is a human donor with classical Hodgkin lymphoma.

The CDR3 DNA follows: TGTGCCAGCCAAGCTACAGGGTTCGGAAACACCATATATTTT. Its translation: CASQATGFGNTIYF. The gene calls are TRBV6-5 and TRBJ1-3; TRBD1 is a possible D gene (6 bases). V lost 8 bases to trimming and J lost 4 bases, with 15 bases between them. The CDR3 is 14 amino acids. The germline V gene encodes CDR1 MNHEY and CDR2 SVGAGI.

Concerning this clone: The sample contains more than one DNA sequence encoding this CDR3. V and J are TRBV2 and TRBJ1-3, with a possible D match to TRBD1 (5 bases). V lost 5 bases and J 3 bases, leaving 14 bases between the germline ends. This CDR3 comprises 15 residues. The germline CDR1 and CDR2 sequences are SNHLY and FYNNEI. CDR3 sequence: CASSTDRGIGNTIYF. In DNA, the CDR3 is TGTGCCAGCAGTACAGACAGAGGCATTGGAAACACCATATATTTT.

CDR3 coding DNA: TGTGCCAGCAGTTATGGTAACGGATTCTCCTATGGCTACACCTTC. Protein: CASSYGNGFSYGYTF. The chain couples TRBV6-5 to TRBJ1-2; D unclear. Between the trimmed V and J ends, which lost 3 bases and 4 bases, there was a span of 15 bases. Germline CDR1 reads MNHEY; CDR2 reads SVGAGI. The CDR3 is 15 amino acids.

The chain combines TRBV5-1 with TRBJ2-7; weak D call: TRBD1 (7 bases). Trimming took 5 bases from V and 1 from J, leaving 13 bases between them. The CDR3 length is 14 residues. Germline V gene data show CDR1 as SGHRS and CDR2 as YFSETQ. CDR3 residues: CASSGAGGSYEQYF. The CDR3 DNA is TGCGCCAGCAGTGGGGCAGGGGGGTCCTACGAGCAGTACTTC.